The next 30 T cell receptor beta chains were all read from a single sample in a study of T cells in localized non-small cell lung cancer (dated by TCRdb to about 2020). The library was made by the immunoSEQ multiplex PCR assay. TCRdb re-hosts the immuneACCESS table, in-frame sequences only. Its copies lack some clones; in the studies checked, an unresolved V gene accounts for under half of them, and the cause for the rest is not known. In all, the sample holds about 52,000 clones, and approximately 86% of those were seen once. The ten largest account for around 17% of the sample. The specimen comprised PBMCs, sampled before any cancer treatment. The receptors originated from a female donor with stage II lung adenocarcinoma.

The chain couples TRBV19 to TRBJ2-6; D is possibly TRBD1 (6 bases). The germline V gene has CDR1 LNHDA and CDR2 SQIVND (reference sequence). Trimming removed 1 base from V and 1 base from J, with 14 bases in between. This CDR3 contains 18 residues. The CDR3 sequence is CASSIVWGRPSGANVLTF. CDR3 nucleotide sequence: TGTGCCAGTAGTATAGTCTGGGGGCGCCCGTCTGGGGCCAACGTCCTGACTTTC.

This clone was seen once. The J gene is TRBJ1-2, the V gene TRBV6-6, with 7 nucleotides matching TRBD1. CDR3 length: 14 residues. CDR1 is MNHNY, CDR2 SVGAGI, per germline (reference sequence). Losses at the gene ends were 5 bases for V and 4 bases for J; bases not matched to a gene: 7. This CDR3 is CASSQGDNTYGYTF. DNA of the CDR3: TGTGCCAGCAGTCAGGGGGATAACACCTATGGCTACACCTTC.

V and J are TRBV19 and TRBJ2-1, with 9 bases that match TRBD2. The CDR3 totals 15 residues. V dropped 3 bases and J dropped 4; count of bases not matched to a gene: 4. Germline values: CDR1 LNHDA, CDR2 SQIVND (reference sequence). The CDR3 sequence: CASSIGGLAYNEQFF. The CDR3 DNA is TGTGCCAGTAGTATTGGCGGACTAGCGTACAATGAGCAGTTCTTC.

This sequence joins TRBV5-1 and TRBJ2-1; maybe TRBD1 (6 bases). Trimming pared 1 base from V and 0 bases from J, leaving 8 bases between. The CDR3 is 15 amino acids. Germline loops: CDR1 SGHRS, CDR2 YFSETQ. CDR3 loop: CASSLNRDSYNEQFF. The CDR3 DNA sequence: TGCGCCAGCAGCTTGAACAGGGACTCCTACAATGAGCAGTTCTTC. The whole variable domain, remainder taken from reference TRBV5-1 and TRBJ2-1, is KAGVTQTPRYLIKTRGQQVTLSCSPISGHRSVSWYQQTPGQGLQFLFEYFSETQRNKGNFPGRFSGRQFSNSRSEMNVSTLELGDSALYLCASSLNRDSYNEQFFGPGTRLTVL.

CDR3 sequence: CASSEGETSWETQYF. The CDR3 nucleotides are TGTGCCAGCAGTGAAGGAGAGACTAGTTGGGAGACCCAGTACTTC. The V gene is TRBV6-1, the J gene TRBJ2-5, with D perhaps TRBD2 (6 bases). V lost 1 base to trimming and J lost 5 bases, with 14 bases between them. Germline V gene sequence: CDR1 MNHNS, CDR2 SASEGT. The length of the CDR3 is 15 residues.

This clone was recorded a few times. The chain links TRBV7-9 to TRBJ1-2; maybe TRBD1 (6 bases). Trimming removed 4 bases at V and 5 bases at J, with 8 bases between. Germline-derived CDR1 and CDR2 are SEHNR and FQNEAQ (reference sequence). The CDR3 extends over 12 amino acids. The CDR3 DNA sequence: TGTGCCAGCAGCTGGGACATATATGGCTACACCTTC. It codes for CASSWDIYGYTF.

The rearrangement uses TRBV6-5 and TRBJ2-7; 8 bases are shared with TRBD2. Germline assignment: CDR1 MNHEY and CDR2 SVGAGI. V gave up 0 bases and J gave up 0 bases; unmatched junction bases: 4. The CDR3 is made up of 16 amino acids. CDR3 in DNA: TGTGCCAGCAGTTACTCTAGCGGGAAAAGCTCCTACGAGCAGTACTTC. Protein: CASSYSSGKSSYEQYF.

The chain links TRBV30 to TRBJ1-5; D is perhaps TRBD1 (5 bases). Trimming took 0 bases from V and 4 from J, leaving 10 bases between them. The CDR3 extends over 14 amino acids. CDR1 and CDR2 (germline): GTSNPN, SVGIG (reference sequence). DNA for the CDR3: TGTGCCTGGAGTGTACCCCAGGGTAATCAGCCCCAGCATTTT. It specifies CAWSVPQGNQPQHF. Combining the CDR3 with reference TRBV30 and TRBJ1-5 gives the whole variable domain SQTIHQWPATLVQPVGSPLSLECTVEGTSNPNLYWYRQAAGRGLQLLFYSVGIGQISSEVPQNLSASRPQDRQFILSSKKLLLSDSGFYLCAWSVPQGNQPQHFGDGTRLSIL.

The chain recombines TRBV27 with TRBJ1-2; tentatively, D is TRBD1 (5 bases). The CDR3 loop spans 15 amino acids. V lost 2 bases to trimming and J lost 8 bases, with 18 bases between them. Germline V gene data show CDR1 as MNHEY and CDR2 as SMNVEV (reference sequence). The DNA for the CDR3 is TGTGCCAGCAGTTTAAGAGGGGAATACCTCGGGGGCTACACCTTC. Protein sequence: CASSLRGEYLGGYTF.

The chain carries TRBV29-1 and TRBJ2-5; D is possibly TRBD1 (5 bases). The CDR3 runs 13 residues. CDR1 and CDR2 (germline): SQVTM, ANQGSEA. V was clipped by 0 bases and J by 5 bases, with 10 bases between them. DNA of the CDR3: TGCAGCGTTGAAGATCCCAGGGTGGAGACCCAGTACTTC. It yields the protein CSVEDPRVETQYF.

The chain recombines TRBV27 with TRBJ1-1; 7 positions agree with TRBD1. This CDR3 region has 13 residues. Germline V gene data show CDR1 as MNHEY and CDR2 as SMNVEV (reference sequence). The J segment lost 6 bases and the V segment lost 4 bases, leaving 5 bases of the junction unmatched. In nucleotides, the CDR3 is TGTGCCAGCAGTTCTACAGGGGAGGCTGAAGCTTTCTTT. This codes for CASSSTGEAEAFF.

The chain links TRBV5-1 to TRBJ2-3, with D possibly matching TRBD1 (5 bases). V was shortened by 1 base and J by 6 bases, with 6 bases between the two germline ends. CDR1 and CDR2 (germline): SGHRS, YFSETQ. CDR3 size: 12 residues. The CDR3 sequence is CASSLRGDTQYF. The CDR3 bases are TGCGCCAGCAGCTTGAGGGGCGATACGCAGTATTTT. The full variable domain, in which reference TRBV5-1 and TRBJ2-3 provide the parts outside the CDR3, is KAGVTQTPRYLIKTRGQQVTLSCSPISGHRSVSWYQQTPGQGLQFLFEYFSETQRNKGNFPGRFSGRQFSNSRSEMNVSTLELGDSALYLCASSLRGDTQYFGPGTRLTVL.

V is TRBV5-1 and J is TRBJ2-1, with 8 bases matching TRBD2. The length of the CDR3 is 16 residues. The V and J ends lost 3 bases and 7 bases, in that order; junction bases with no gene match: 12. Germline lookup yields CDR1 SGHRS and CDR2 YFSETQ. The CDR3 DNA reads as TGCGCCAGCAGCTCTAAAGAACGGGGGGGCAAGAATGAGCAGTTCTTC. Residues: CASSSKERGGKNEQFF.

As to this clone: The junction departs from the called germline gene at one end, perhaps through a read error. The chain recombines TRBV7-7 with TRBJ2-7; D gene ambiguous. CDR3 size: 12 residues. Germline V gives CDR1 SSHAT, CDR2 FNYEAQ (reference sequence). CDR3 protein: CASSSEWYEQYF. The CDR3 bases are TGTGCTAGCAGCTCTGAGTGGTACGAGCAGTACTTC.

The chain couples TRBV27 to TRBJ2-3; tentatively, D is TRBD1 (6 bases). The germline V gene has CDR1 MNHEY and CDR2 SMNVEV (reference sequence). There are 17 residues in the CDR3. V was pared by 4 bases and J by 2 bases, with 19 bases between. CDR3 nucleotides: TGTGCCAGCAGTTCCCGAAGCCCTCAGGGGTTCACAGATACGCAGTATTTT. This gives the protein CASSSRSPQGFTDTQYF.

The V and J genes are TRBV5-4 and TRBJ2-5, with 8 bases that match TRBD1. Germline V lookup: CDR1 SGHNT, CDR2 YYREEE (reference sequence). The CDR3 has 15 residues. The V gene end was trimmed by 5 bases and the J gene end by 3 bases; junction bases not matched to a gene: 9. DNA of the CDR3: TGTGCCAGCAGTTTTCCAGGGGGCGCGGAAGAGACCCAGTACTTC. Encoded protein: CASSFPGGAEETQYF.

The genes are TRBV6-1 and TRBJ1-2; TRBD1 might be the D (6 bases). Deletions cut 8 bases from V and 0 bases from J, with 16 bases between. Germline values: CDR1 MNHNS, CDR2 SASEGT. The CDR3 loop spans 15 amino acids. The CDR3 spells CASGGRAISNYGYTF. CDR3 nucleotide sequence: TGTGCCAGCGGGGGCAGGGCTATCTCTAACTATGGCTACACCTTC.

The chain is built from TRBV27 and TRBJ2-7, with 10 bases lining up with TRBD1. The CDR3 has 14 amino acids. Trimming took 3 bases from V and 4 from J; bases not matched to a gene: 3. Germline CDR1 and CDR2: MNHEY and SMNVEV (reference sequence). CDR3 DNA: TGTGCCAGCAGTTTCGGGACAGGGGATTACGAGCAGTACTTC. It codes for CASSFGTGDYEQYF.

Only one count was recorded for this clone. The chain has TRBV7-2 and TRBJ2-1; TRBD2 agrees at 14 bases. The J segment lost 8 bases and the V segment lost 5 bases, leaving 5 bases of the junction unmatched. The CDR3 is made up of 15 amino acids. Germline assignment: CDR1 SGHTA and CDR2 FQGNSA. The CDR3, as DNA: TGTGCCAGCAGCGAGGGACTAGCGGGGGTTGATGAGCAGTTCTTC. Its translation is CASSEGLAGVDEQFF.

This chain links TRBV7-9 with TRBJ1-2, with D perhaps matching TRBD1 (6 bases). The CDR3 has 13 amino acids. The germline V gene encodes CDR1 SEHNR and CDR2 FQNEAQ (reference sequence). With 5 bases removed from V and 9 bases from J, the gap between germline ends came to 16 bases. The CDR3 DNA sequence: TGTGCCAGCAGCGGCGCTAAGGGGGATCGCTACACCTTC. Protein product: CASSGAKGDRYTF.

This sequence joins TRBV19 and TRBJ2-1, with unresolved D. The germline V gene has CDR1 LNHDA and CDR2 SQIVND (reference sequence). The CDR3 is 12 residues long. V was cut by 6 bases and J by 3 bases, with 6 bases left in between. The CDR3 loop reads CASSDNYNEQFF. CDR3 sequence (DNA): TGTGCCAGTAGCGACAACTACAATGAGCAGTTCTTC.

The chain combines TRBV29-1 with TRBJ2-3; TRBD1 agrees at 7 bases. V was clipped by 6 bases and J by 0 bases; unmatched bases: 12. CDR3 length: 16 residues. Germline V gene sequence: CDR1 SQVTM, CDR2 ANQGSEA. The CDR3 here is CSVRSTGQRSTDTQYF. The DNA of the CDR3 is TGCAGCGTGAGGTCTACGGGACAGCGGAGCACAGATACGCAGTATTTT.

The chain is built from TRBV9 and TRBJ1-2; weak D call: TRBD1 (6 bases). Germline lookup yields CDR1 SGDLS and CDR2 YYNGEE. This CDR3 has 15 residues. V lost 2 bases and J lost 0, with 11 bases in between. The CDR3 nucleotides are TGTGCCAGCAGCGTCCTTGGACAGTCTAACTATGGCTACACCTTC. Protein: CASSVLGQSNYGYTF.

This chain uses TRBV4-1 with TRBJ1-1; 8 nucleotides line up with TRBD1. CDR3 length equals 14 residues. Germline CDR1 MGHRA, CDR2 YSYEKL. The trim removed 0 bases at V and 8 bases at J, leaving 5 bases unmatched. CDR3 loop: CASSQEPGGAEAFF. DNA for the CDR3: TGCGCCAGCAGCCAAGAGCCAGGGGGCGCGGAAGCTTTCTTT.

The rearrangement uses TRBV5-5 and TRBJ2-7; the D gene is possibly TRBD1 (6 bases). From germline, CDR1 is SGHKS and CDR2 YYEKEE (reference sequence). This CDR3 has 16 amino acids. Deletions cut 2 bases from V and 1 base from J, with 16 bases between. CDR3 amino acids: CASSFPVLGGSYEQYF. CDR3 nucleotides: TGTGCCAGCAGCTTTCCTGTATTAGGGGGATCCTACGAGCAGTACTTC. The whole variable domain, remainder taken from reference TRBV5-5 and TRBJ2-7, is DAGVTQSPTHLIKTRGQQVTLRCSPISGHKSVSWYQQVLGQGPQFIFQYYEKEERGRGNFPDRFSARQFPNYSSELNVNALLLGDSALYLCASSFPVLGGSYEQYFGPGTRLTVT.

The chain couples TRBV27 to TRBJ2-5, with 11 nucleotides matching TRBD2. The germline V gene encodes CDR1 MNHEY and CDR2 SMNVEV (reference sequence). Losses at the gene ends were 6 bases for V and 1 base for J; bases not matched to a gene: 7. The CDR3 loop spans 16 amino acids. DNA for the CDR3: TGTGCCAGCAGCTCAACTAGCGGGGGACTCCAAGAGACCCAGTACTTC. Amino acids: CASSSTSGGLQETQYF.

The J gene is TRBJ1-6, the V gene TRBV27; D possibly corresponds to TRBD1 (5 bases). The CDR3 length is 14 residues. Germline CDR1 reads MNHEY; CDR2 reads SMNVEV (reference sequence). V lost 2 bases, J lost 10 bases, and 12 bases lay in between. DNA of the CDR3: TGTGCCAGCAGTTTAAGGGGAGGTAACTCACCCCTCCACTTT. This translates into CASSLRGGNSPLHF.

The chain is built from TRBV4-2 and TRBJ2-2, with 9 positions matching TRBD2. The CDR3 has 15 residues. V was pared by 5 bases and J by 1 base, with 2 bases of the junction left unmatched. Germline lookup yields CDR1 LGHNA and CDR2 YNFKEQ. The CDR3 DNA sequence: TGTGCCAGCAGCACACTAGCGGGGAACACCGGGGAGCTGTTTTTT. It encodes CASSTLAGNTGELFF.

This clone was observed a few times. The chain uses TRBV5-1 and TRBJ1-1, with TRBD1 identical over 8 bases. The V and J ends lost 4 bases and 8 bases, in that order; junction bases with no gene match: 7. Germline V gene lookup returns CDR1 SGHRS and CDR2 YFSETQ. This CDR3 has 13 residues. Written as DNA, the CDR3 is TGCGCCAGCAGCCCCCGGACAGGGCGAGAAGCTTTCTTT. Protein: CASSPRTGREAFF. Full variable domain (remainder filled in from reference TRBV5-1 and TRBJ1-1): KAGVTQTPRYLIKTRGQQVTLSCSPISGHRSVSWYQQTPGQGLQFLFEYFSETQRNKGNFPGRFSGRQFSNSRSEMNVSTLELGDSALYLCASSPRTGREAFFGQGTRLTVV.

The rearrangement joins TRBV5-4 to TRBJ2-5, with D possibly matching TRBD2 (5 bases). Trimming pared 4 bases from V and 0 bases from J, leaving 13 bases between. Per the germline V gene, CDR1 is SGHNT and CDR2 is YYREEE (reference sequence). This CDR3 has 15 residues. CDR3 DNA sequence: TGTGCCAGCAGCCCATGGACTGCCAACCAAGAGACCCAGTACTTC. Its protein product is CASSPWTANQETQYF.